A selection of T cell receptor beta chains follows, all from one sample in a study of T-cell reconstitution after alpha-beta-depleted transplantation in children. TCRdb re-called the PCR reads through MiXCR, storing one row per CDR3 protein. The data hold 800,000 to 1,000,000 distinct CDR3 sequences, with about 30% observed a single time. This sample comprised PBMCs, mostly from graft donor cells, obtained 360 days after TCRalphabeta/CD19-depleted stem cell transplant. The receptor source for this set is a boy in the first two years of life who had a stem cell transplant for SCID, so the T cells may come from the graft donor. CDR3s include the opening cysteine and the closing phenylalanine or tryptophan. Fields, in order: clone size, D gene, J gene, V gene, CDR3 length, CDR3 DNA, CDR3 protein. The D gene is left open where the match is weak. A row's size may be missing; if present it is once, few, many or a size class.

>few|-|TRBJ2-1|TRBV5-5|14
TGTGCCAGCAGCTTGGTGGGGGCTATCGGTGAGCAGTTCTTC
CASSLVGAIGEQFF
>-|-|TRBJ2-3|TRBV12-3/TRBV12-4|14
TGTGCCAGCACGATGGGCCCCCCCGGAGATACGCAGTATTTT
CASTMGPPGDTQYF
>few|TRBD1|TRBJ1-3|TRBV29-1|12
TGCAGCGTTGCTGGGGACCCGACAGGGTGGATTTTT
CSVAGDPTGWIF
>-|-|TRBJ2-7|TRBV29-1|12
TGCAGCGTTGGGCAGGCTTCCTACGAGCAGTACTTC
CSVGQASYEQYF
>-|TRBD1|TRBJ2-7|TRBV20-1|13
TGCAGTGCTCGACAGGGAGTGGACTACGAGCAGTACTTC
CSARQGVDYEQYF
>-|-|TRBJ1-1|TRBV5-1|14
TGCGCCAGCCGAGCAGTCGTCGGGGACGTCGAAGCTTTCTTT
CASRAVVGDVEAFF
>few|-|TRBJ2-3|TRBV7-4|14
TGTGCCAGCAGCTCCATCCCCCGGGGGGATACGCAGTATTTT
CASSSIPRGDTQYF
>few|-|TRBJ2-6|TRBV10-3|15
TGTGCCATCAGTGAGAAGGAGGCTGGGGCCAACGTCCTGACTTTC
CAISEKEAGANVLTF
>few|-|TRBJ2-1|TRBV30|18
TGTGCCGGGGGGCCCCTAGCAGCGACAAAGAGCTCCTACAATGAGCAGTTCTTC
CAGGPLAATKSSYNEQFF
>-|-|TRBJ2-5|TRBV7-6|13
TGTGCCAGCAGCCCGGCTTACTTCGAGACCCAGTACTTC
CASSPAYFETQYF
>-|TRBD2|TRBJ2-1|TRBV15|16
TGTGCCACCAGCCCCCCAGGGCGGGGGTCCTACAATGAGCAGTTCTTC
CATSPPGRGSYNEQFF
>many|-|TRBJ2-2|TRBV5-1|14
TGCGCCAGCAGCTCAACACAGAACACCGGGGAGCTGTTTTTT
CASSSTQNTGELFF
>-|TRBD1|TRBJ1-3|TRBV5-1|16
TGCGCCAGCAGCCCGGGACAGGGGGGCTCTGGAAACACCATATATTTT
CASSPGQGGSGNTIYF
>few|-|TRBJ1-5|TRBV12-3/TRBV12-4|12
TGTGCCGTAGGGGGTTTCAATCAGCCCCAGCATTTT
CAVGGFNQPQHF
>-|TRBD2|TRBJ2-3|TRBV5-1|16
TGCGCCAGCAGTTCCTTTTTAGCGGGGATCACAGATACGCAGTATTTT
CASSSFLAGITDTQYF